The rows below give T cell receptor beta chains drawn from one sample of a study of cytomegalovirus exposure and HLA in healthy donors. Method: immunoSEQ multiplex PCR; TCRdb's copy keeps in-frame clones and lacks some. The table includes about 110,000 clones, about 73% detected once. Sequencing input: PBMCs. These TCRs come from a woman aged 40-49 years in good health and CMV-seropositive. Both conserved end residues are part of each CDR3. D genes are given only for firm matches. Part of the rows lack a size; the others show once, few, many or a class for expanded clones.

>NA|TRBD1|TRBJ1-1|TRBV6-6
TGTGCCAGCAGTTACGGGACAGGGGGAATGAACACTGAAGCTTTCTTT
CASSYGTGGMNTEAFF
>NA|TRBD1|TRBJ1-1|TRBV11-1
TGTGCCAGCAGACCCGGGACAGGGACGAACACTGAAGCTTTCTTT
CASRPGTGTNTEAFF
>NA|NA|TRBJ1-1|TRBV13
TGTGCCAGCAGCTTACGATGGGGAGGGATAGACACTGAAGCTTTCTTT
CASSLRWGGIDTEAFF
>few|NA|TRBJ2-7|TRBV4-1
TGCGCCAGCAGCCAAGGACTCGGCTGGGTCTACGAGCAGTACTTC
CASSQGLGWVYEQYF
>NA|NA|TRBJ2-7|TRBV4-3
TGCGCCAGCAGCCAAGATAGGGGCCACAGGTACTTC
CASSQDRGHRYF
>once|NA|TRBJ1-4|TRBV15
TGTGCCACCAGCAGGGGAGGGTTGACTAATGAAAAACTGTTTTTT
CATSRGGLTNEKLFF
>few|TRBD1|TRBJ1-1|TRBV6-5
TGTGCCAGCAGTGCCTGGACAGGCCGGAACACTGAAGCTTTCTTT
CASSAWTGRNTEAFF
>NA|NA|TRBJ2-5|TRBV5-4
TGTGCCAGCGGTCGATCGGGGGGCCAGGGGGAGACCCAGTACTTC
CASGRSGGQGETQYF
>once|TRBD1|TRBJ2-3|TRBV5-1
TGCGCCAGCAGCTCGGGACAGGGGGCAGATACGCAGTATTTT
CASSSGQGADTQYF
>once|NA|TRBJ1-6|TRBV27
TGTGCCAGCCGCCTAGGGGGATCTAATTCACCCCTCCACTTT
CASRLGGSNSPLHF
>once|NA|TRBJ1-1|TRBV18
TGTGCCAGCTCAGCGACCAGGGATCTGGCTGAAGCTTTCTTT
CASSATRDLAEAFF
>NA|NA|TRBJ2-1|TRBV4-1
TGCGCCAGCAGCCAAGTTGTCGAGGGTGAGCAGTTCTTC
CASSQVVEGEQFF
>NA|TRBD1|TRBJ1-2|TRBV28
TGTGCCAGCAGTGCCGGGACAGGGGGGGGGATGCGGTATGGCTACACCTTC
CASSAGTGGGMRYGYTF
>NA|NA|TRBJ1-1|TRBV7-2
TGTGCCAGCAGCTTAGGAGGGAAGGGCACTGAAGCTTTCTTT
CASSLGGKGTEAFF
>NA|NA|TRBJ1-2|TRBV4-3
TGCGCCAGCAGCCTTTACTCAAGGGGGGGTTATGGCTACACCTTC
CASSLYSRGGYGYTF
>NA|TRBD2|TRBJ2-1|TRBV4-3
TGCGCCAGCAGCCAACGTTATTCTAGCGGGGGGGCCAATGAGCAGTTCTTC
CASSQRYSSGGANEQFF
>NA|TRBD1|TRBJ1-2|TRBV4-1
TGCGCCAGCAGCCAGGACGGGACAGGCTATGGCTACACCTTC
CASSQDGTGYGYTF
>NA|NA|TRBJ2-7|TRBV21-1
TGTGCCAGCAGCAAAGTGGGTACAGCCTTAAGCCCCTACGAGCAGTACTTC
CASSKVGTALSPYEQYF
>NA|NA|TRBJ1-2|TRBV5-1
TGCGCCAGCAGCGGGGCGGCGAACTATGGCTACACCTTC
CASSGAANYGYTF
>NA|TRBD1|TRBJ1-1|TRBV6-5
TGTGCCAGCAGTTACTCCTTTTTGACAGGGGGGGGTGAAGCTTTCTTT
CASSYSFLTGGGEAFF
>NA|TRBD1|TRBJ1-1|TRBV7-2
TGTGCCAGCAGCTTGGGACAGGGGAGCGGAAACACTGAAGCTTTCTTT
CASSLGQGSGNTEAFF
>NA|TRBD1|TRBJ2-7|TRBV11-2
TGTGCCAGCAGCTTAGGGACAGGGGTCTACGAGCAGTACTTC
CASSLGTGVYEQYF
>NA|NA|TRBJ2-5|TRBV5-1
TGCGCCAGCAGCTCAGCGGGCCAAGAGACCCAGTACTTC
CASSSAGQETQYF
>NA|NA|TRBJ1-2|TRBV6-1
TGTGCCACCTTAATCCTATCACCCTATGGCTACACCTTC
CATLILSPYGYTF
>NA|TRBD2|TRBJ2-1|TRBV4-1
TGCGCCAGCAGCCGGGGGACTAGCGGGGGGGACGAGCAGTTCTTC
CASSRGTSGGDEQFF
>NA|NA|TRBJ2-3|TRBV9
TGTGCCAGCAGCCCGGCTAGCGTCCGCACAGATACGCAGTATTTT
CASSPASVRTDTQYF
>once|TRBD2|TRBJ2-2|TRBV5-1
TGCGCCAGCAGCTTGCTCCGGGGGGGAAACACCGGGGAGCTGTTTTTT
CASSLLRGGNTGELFF
>NA|NA|TRBJ1-3|TRBV9
TGTGCCAGCAGCGCCAGTGGGGAGAGGACCGAATATTTT
CASSASGERTEYF
>NA|NA|TRBJ2-3|TRBV11-2
TGTGCCAGCAGCTTAGAATGGCCTTACACAGATACGCAGTATTTT
CASSLEWPYTDTQYF
>NA|NA|TRBJ1-1|TRBV5-6
TGTGCCAGCAGCCAGGCGAGGGTAACTGAAGCTTTCTTT
CASSQARVTEAFF
>NA|TRBD1|TRBJ2-7|TRBV6-6
TGTGCCAGCAGTGGGGACAGGGGGCGCCCCTACGAGCAGTACTTC
CASSGDRGRPYEQYF
>NA|TRBD1|TRBJ2-2|TRBV4-2
TGTGCCAGCAGCCGCGGGACAGGGGATTGGGACACCGGGGAGCTGTTTTTT
CASSRGTGDWDTGELFF
>NA|TRBD2|TRBJ2-1|TRBV7-2
TGTGCCAGCAGGCTAGCGGGGGGAAGCAATGAGCAGTTCTTC
CASRLAGGSNEQFF
>NA|NA|TRBJ1-1|TRBV4-1
TGCGCCAGCATCCGAGAGTTCTCTCTTATGAACACTGAAGCTTTCTTT
CASIREFSLMNTEAFF